This is a list of T cell receptor beta chains from one sample in a study of blood T cell repertoires in COVID-19. The protocol was immunoSEQ multiplex PCR, while the TCRdb copy is restricted to in-frame clones and leaves out a portion. The sample shows 110,000 or so clones, 86% of them seen only once. The sequencing input was peripheral blood. The receptors stem from an older man who had recovered from COVID-19. Both conserved end residues are part of each CDR3. Fields, in order: clone size, V gene, D gene, J gene, CDR3 protein, CDR3 DNA. D genes are given only for firm matches. The size of a clone is reported for some rows only, either as once, few or many, or as a class for expanded clones.

once	TRBV4-3	-	TRBJ1-2	CASSQDPSNYGYTF	TGCGCCAGCAGCCAAGACCCCTCCAACTATGGCTACACCTTC
few	TRBV19	TRBD1	TRBJ1-2	CASIEKNYRGRYTF	TGTGCCAGTATTGAGAAAAATTACAGGGGCCGCTACACCTTC
-	TRBV5-4	TRBD1	TRBJ2-7	CASSMDRGRSEQYF	TGTGCCAGCAGCATGGACAGGGGGCGCAGCGAGCAGTACTTC
-	TRBV7-9	TRBD1	TRBJ1-2	CASSFLTGYGYTF	TGTGCCAGCAGCTTCTTGACAGGGTATGGCTACACCTTC
-	TRBV9	-	TRBJ1-2	CASSFGRGNYGYTF	TGTGCCAGCAGCTTTGGACGGGGTAACTATGGCTACACCTTC
-	TRBV10-3	-	TRBJ2-7	CAISDRRYEQYF	TGTGCCATCAGCGACAGGAGATACGAGCAGTACTTC
-	TRBV29-1	TRBD1	TRBJ2-1	CSVDRDFIREQFF	TGCAGCGTGGACAGGGACTTCATAAGGGAGCAGTTCTTC
few	TRBV2	TRBD2	TRBJ2-7	CASSGGGLTYEQYF	TGTGCCAGCAGTGGCGGGGGGCTTACCTACGAGCAGTACTTC
few	TRBV28	-	TRBJ1-6	CASSNRQRSSYNSPLHF	TGTGCCAGCAGTAATCGACAGAGGAGCTCCTATAATTCACCCCTCCACTTT
-	TRBV18	TRBD2	TRBJ2-7	CASSPAGARGGYEQYF	TGTGCCAGCTCTCCCGCGGGGGCGCGGGGGGGATACGAGCAGTACTTC
-	TRBV14	-	TRBJ2-5	CASSPGPRQAPVETQYF	TGTGCCAGCAGCCCCGGCCCACGACAGGCGCCGGTAGAGACCCAGTACTTC
-	TRBV11-3	TRBD1	TRBJ1-6	CASSSRTGGRNSPLHF	TGTGCCAGCAGCTCCAGGACAGGGGGCCGAAATTCACCCCTCCACTTT
-	TRBV5-1	TRBD1	TRBJ1-2	CASSYYTGGEGYTF	TGCGCCAGCAGCTACTACACAGGGGGCGAGGGCTACACCTTC
-	TRBV9	TRBD2	TRBJ2-7	CASSEGPGLAGYEQYF	TGTGCCAGCAGCGAGGGGCCGGGACTAGCGGGGTACGAGCAGTACTTC
-	TRBV6-5	TRBD1	TRBJ1-2	CASNVRTGPYTF	TGTGCCAGCAATGTTAGGACAGGACCCTACACCTTC
few	TRBV29-1	-	TRBJ2-1	CSVKDRRGLWGEQFF	TGCAGCGTGAAAGACCGGAGGGGTCTCTGGGGTGAGCAGTTCTTC
-	TRBV18	TRBD1	TRBJ1-2	CASSPDRALYYGYTF	TGTGCCAGCTCACCGGACAGGGCGCTATACTATGGCTACACCTTC
-	TRBV30	-	TRBJ2-7	CAWSVAEEYEQYF	TGTGCCTGGAGTGTGGCGGAAGAGTACGAGCAGTACTTC
-	TRBV4-3	-	TRBJ1-1	CASSQDWAFTEAFF	TGCGCCAGCAGCCAAGATTGGGCTTTCACTGAAGCTTTCTTT
few	TRBV4-1	-	TRBJ1-2	CASSPQGGGNYGYTF	TGCGCCAGCAGCCCCCAGGGAGGGGGGAACTATGGCTACACCTTC
-	TRBV19	TRBD1	TRBJ2-7	CASSRGTAPSYEQYF	TGTGCCAGTAGTAGAGGGACAGCGCCATCCTACGAGCAGTACTTC
-	TRBV2	-	TRBJ2-2	CARGGRENTGELFF	TGTGCCAGAGGGGGGAGGGAGAACACCGGGGAGCTGTTTTTT
once	TRBV7-3	TRBD2	TRBJ2-1	CASSRGGRLLNEQFF	TGTGCCAGCAGTCGAGGCGGGAGGCTTCTAAATGAGCAGTTCTTC
-	TRBV2	-	TRBJ1-1	CASSRVMNTEAFF	TGTGCCAGCAGTCGGGTTATGAACACTGAAGCTTTCTTT
-	TRBV11-2	-	TRBJ2-1	CASSFGSGNNEQFF	TGTGCCAGCAGCTTTGGATCGGGGAACAATGAGCAGTTCTTC
-	TRBV11-1	TRBD2	TRBJ2-1	CASSRGLAGDNEQFF	TGTGCCAGCAGCCGAGGACTAGCGGGCGACAATGAGCAGTTCTTC
-	TRBV24-1	TRBD2	TRBJ2-5	CATSGTSGETQYF	TGTGCCACCAGTGGGACTAGCGGAGAGACCCAGTACTTC
-	TRBV4-3	TRBD1	TRBJ1-2	CASSQGAGQGGYGYTF	TGCGCCAGCAGCCAAGGGGCGGGACAGGGGGGCTATGGCTACACCTTC
-	TRBV7-2	-	TRBJ2-7	CASSQTASVAYEQYF	TGTGCCAGCAGCCAAACGGCTAGCGTAGCCTACGAGCAGTACTTC
-	TRBV5-1	TRBD1	TRBJ1-3	CASSLGTVSGNTIYF	TGCGCCAGCAGCCTCGGGACAGTTTCTGGAAACACCATATATTTT
-	TRBV7-3	-	TRBJ1-6	CASSDRGSNSPLHF	TGTGCCAGCAGCGACAGAGGATCAAATTCACCCCTCCACTTT
-	TRBV3-1/TRBV3-2	-	TRBJ1-3	CASSASSGNTIYF	TGTGCCAGCAGCGCCAGCTCTGGAAACACCATATATTTT
-	TRBV5-1	-	TRBJ2-2	CASSKGDHSPGELFF	TGCGCCAGCAGTAAGGGGGACCACTCCCCCGGGGAGCTGTTTTTT
-	TRBV3-1/TRBV3-2	-	TRBJ2-1	CASSQKTGKGFF	TGTGCCAGCAGCCAAAAAACAGGGAAGGGGTTCTTC
-	TRBV7-2	TRBD1	TRBJ1-2	CASSLRGRGQDGYTF	TGTGCCAGCAGCTTACGCGGCAGGGGGCAGGATGGCTACACCTTC
-	TRBV28	-	TRBJ1-2	CASSPDRSYGYTF	TGTGCCAGCAGTCCCGATAGGAGCTATGGCTACACCTTC
-	TRBV4-2	-	TRBJ2-2	CASSVSGQGVGELFF	TGTGCCAGCAGTGTCTCGGGACAAGGGGTCGGGGAGCTGTTTTTT
-	TRBV5-4	-	TRBJ2-1	CASSPLGKNEQFF	TGTGCCAGCAGCCCCCTAGGTAAAAATGAGCAGTTCTTC
-	TRBV5-5	-	TRBJ1-5	CASSLGRYSNQPQHF	TGTGCCAGCAGCTTGGGCCGGTATAGCAATCAGCCCCAGCATTTT
-	TRBV3-1/TRBV3-2	-	TRBJ1-4	CASSQEQGGKLFF	TGTGCCAGCAGCCAAGAACAGGGTGGAAAACTGTTTTTT